The 15 T cell receptor beta chains below come from one sample, sequenced in a study of cytomegalovirus exposure and HLA in healthy donors. The PCR had 60 Vbeta and 13 Jbeta primers. Here immunoSEQ multiplex PCR was the method, and the copy in TCRdb shows in-frame clones only, minus some. The sample carries approximately 130,000 clones, around 77% recorded once. The material sequenced was PBMCs. These receptors were collected from a woman aged 50 to 60 in good health and CMV-seronegative.

CDR3 in amino acids: CASSGQGYGNTIYF. The CDR3 DNA sequence: TGTGCCAGCAGTGGACAGGGGTACGGAAACACCATATATTTT. V usage is TRBV25-1 and J usage is TRBJ1-3; the match to TRBD1 covers 8 bases. Looked up from germline, CDR1 is MGHDK and CDR2 is SYGVNS. This CDR3 comprises 14 residues. The ends lost 4 bases at V and 4 bases at J; junction bases unmatched: 3.

The chain combines TRBV30 with TRBJ2-2, with 10 nucleotides matching TRBD2. CDR3 length equals 15 residues. Germline CDR1 GTSNPN, CDR2 SVGIG (reference sequence). The J segment lost 5 bases and the V segment lost 0 bases, leaving 3 bases of the junction unmatched. CDR3 protein: CAWSVASGRTGELFF. Here the CDR3 DNA reads TGTGCCTGGAGTGTAGCTAGCGGGAGAACCGGGGAGCTGTTTTTT.

For the CDR3, the DNA is TGTGCCAGCTTTGGAGTGACCGCGGGCAATGAGCAGTTCTTC. Translating gives CASFGVTAGNEQFF. The chain joins TRBV7-9 to TRBJ2-1, with D perhaps matching TRBD2 (5 bases). The CDR3 has 14 amino acids. Germline loops: CDR1 SEHNR, CDR2 FQNEAQ (reference sequence). The ends were cut back, 8 bases at V and 6 bases at J, with 17 bases in the middle.

The CDR3 reads CASSPLAGNEQYF. The CDR3 coding sequence is TGTGCCAGCAGCCCACTAGCGGGTAACGAGCAGTACTTC. This sequence joins TRBV7-2 and TRBJ2-7; 9 bases are a match to TRBD2. With V trimmed by 5 bases and J by 5 bases, 4 bases remained unmatched. Germline-derived CDR1 and CDR2 are SGHTA and FQGNSA. This CDR3 spans 13 amino acids.

The chain combines TRBV11-2 with TRBJ2-5, with D maybe TRBD2 (6 bases). Trimming cost V 3 bases and J 1 base, with 15 bases left between them. The CDR3 sequence is 16 residues long. The germline gives CDR1 SGHAT, CDR2 FQNNGV. The CDR3 DNA is TGTGCCAGCAGCTTCCCCCCCGGCGGGATCCAAGAGACCCAGTACTTC. Its protein product is CASSFPPGGIQETQYF.

The chain uses TRBV5-1 and TRBJ2-1; 9 nucleotides agree with TRBD2. Germline loops: CDR1 SGHRS, CDR2 YFSETQ. CDR3 length: 16 residues. The ends lost 1 base at V and 9 bases at J; junction bases unmatched: 11. In DNA form, the CDR3 reads TGCGCCAGCAGCTTGAACAACCGACTAGCGGTTCGTGAGCAGTTCTTC. As protein: CASSLNNRLAVREQFF.

The chain couples TRBV15 to TRBJ1-5; 9 positions match TRBD1. CDR3 length: 15 residues. Trimming at V came to 3 bases and at J to 6 bases, leaving 6 bases not matched to a gene. In germline, CDR1 is LNHNV, CDR2 YYDKDF (reference sequence). Here the CDR3 reads CATSSPGTGLQPQHF. The CDR3 DNA follows: TGTGCCACCAGCAGCCCCGGGACAGGGCTTCAGCCCCAGCATTTT.

This sequence joins TRBV7-3 and TRBJ2-5, with 8 bases that match TRBD2. Germline V CDR1 and CDR2: SGHTA, FQGTGA. V lost 6 bases and J lost 3; bases outside the gene matches: 9. The CDR3 extends over 15 amino acids. The CDR3 region is CASRVTSGSEETQYF. In nucleotides, the CDR3 is TGTGCCAGCAGAGTCACTAGCGGAAGTGAAGAGACCCAGTACTTC.

This sequence joins TRBV7-9 and TRBJ2-7; 10 bases are shared with TRBD2. V dropped 5 bases and J dropped 5; count of bases not matched to a gene: 15. Germline-derived CDR1 and CDR2 are SEHNR and FQNEAQ (reference sequence). The CDR3 has 17 residues. CDR3 sequence: CASSIGGLAGEAHEQYV. CDR3 DNA sequence: TGTGCCAGCAGCATAGGGGGTCTAGCGGGAGAGGCCCACGAGCAGTACGTC.

V is TRBV7-9 and J is TRBJ2-2, with TRBD1 matching 8 bases. There are 14 residues in the CDR3. The germline gives CDR1 SEHNR, CDR2 FQNEAQ (reference sequence). V dropped 5 bases and J dropped 5; count of bases not matched to a gene: 4. The CDR3 region is CASSPDRVTGELFF. The CDR3 nucleotides are TGTGCCAGCAGCCCGGACAGGGTTACCGGGGAGCTGTTTTTT.

This rearrangement joins TRBV19 to TRBJ1-2, with a possible D match to TRBD1 (5 bases). The V end was cut by 3 bases, the J end by 0 bases, with 11 bases between. The length of the CDR3 is 15 residues. Germline CDR1 is LNHDA and CDR2 is SQIVND (reference sequence). The CDR3 region is CASSIVGGANYGYTF. The CDR3 coding sequence is TGTGCCAGTAGTATTGTCGGGGGAGCTAACTATGGCTACACCTTC.

The chain has TRBV7-2 and TRBJ2-4; the D gene is possibly TRBD2 (7 bases). Germline CDR1 SGHTA, CDR2 FQGNSA. The CDR3 runs 17 residues. V lost 1 base to trimming and J lost 2 bases, with 15 bases between them. The CDR3 region is CASSLVWGGLTKNIQYF. For the CDR3, the DNA is TGTGCCAGCAGCTTAGTGTGGGGGGGCCTTACCAAAAACATTCAGTACTTC.

The chain carries TRBV6-1 and TRBJ1-2; a weak D match, TRBD1 (5 bases). The CDR3 extends over 16 amino acids. Deletions cut 2 bases from V and 0 bases from J, with 13 bases between. Germline CDR1 is MNHNS and CDR2 is SASEGT. CDR3 residues: CASSERVAGANYGYTF. For the CDR3, the DNA is TGTGCCAGCAGTGAAAGGGTCGCGGGGGCTAACTATGGCTACACCTTC.

This clone was seen just once. The chain carries TRBV7-2 and TRBJ2-7, with 8 bases fitting TRBD1. CDR1 and CDR2 from the germline V gene are SGHTA and FQGNSA. The CDR3 extends over 15 amino acids. Trimming cost V 1 base and J 3 bases; bases outside gene matches: 5. The CDR3 region is CASSLEGTGYYEQYV. The DNA of the CDR3 is TGTGCCAGCAGCTTAGAAGGGACAGGTTACTACGAGCAGTACGTC.

This sequence joins TRBV30 and TRBJ2-1; maybe TRBD1 (6 bases). CDR1 is GTSNPN, CDR2 SVGIG, per germline (reference sequence). The CDR3 totals 16 residues. V was pared by 0 bases and J by 7 bases, with 19 bases between. CDR3 nucleotide sequence: TGTGCCTGGAGTGTACTTAACCAGGGGATGAGGAATGAGCAGTTCTTC. The encoded protein is CAWSVLNQGMRNEQFF. The entire variable domain, with the rest obtained from reference TRBV30 and TRBJ2-1, is as follows: SQTIHQWPATLVQPVGSPLSLECTVEGTSNPNLYWYRQAAGRGLQLLFYSVGIGQISSEVPQNLSASRPQDRQFILSSKKLLLSDSGFYLCAWSVLNQGMRNEQFFGPGTRLTVL.